The 12 T cell receptor beta chains presented below share a single source sample, sequenced in a study of identical twins (dated by TCRdb to between 2015 and 2016). Library generation was performed with 5' RACE. Sequencer: Illumina HiSeq 2000. The public reads were run again by TCRdb, first through fastp at Q25 and then through MiXCR, and only productive beta chains were kept. Each CDR3 protein gets just one entry, which takes the most common genes and DNA from the rows behind it. The table for this sample lists over 200,000 distinct CDR3 sequences; under 12% of them were counted only once. The ten largest clones take up 8% to 10% of the sample. The sample was memory T cells sorted from blood. The meaning of the sample's cell subset or site label: CD45RO+ enriched T cells. The receptors come from a man in his forties or fifties in good health.

DNA for the CDR3: TGTGCCAGCAGGAAAAGGACTAGCGGGAGATCAGATACGCAGTATTTT. This encodes CASRKRTSGRSDTQYF. The V gene is TRBV2, the J gene TRBJ2-3; 13 positions agree with TRBD2. After removal of 6 bases from V and 4 bases from J, the junction contained 7 bases not matched to a gene. Germline V gene data show CDR1 as SNHLY and CDR2 as FYNNEI. This CDR3 is built from 16 residues.

This clonotype was detected a few times. The chain combines TRBV27 with TRBJ2-1; the D gene is possibly TRBD2 (6 bases). This CDR3 spans 14 amino acids. In germline, CDR1 is MNHEY, CDR2 SMNVEV (reference sequence). V was cut by 2 bases and J by 8 bases, with 13 bases left in between. CDR3 in amino acids: CASSLNLAAYEQFF. The CDR3, as DNA: TGTGCCAGCAGTTTAAACTTAGCGGCTTATGAGCAGTTCTTC.

Only a few counts were recorded for this clonotype. V gene TRBV24-1 combines with J gene TRBJ2-2, with TRBD2 identical over 8 bases. Germline assignment: CDR1 KGHDR and CDR2 SFDVKD. The V gene end was trimmed by 6 bases and the J gene end by 5 bases; junction bases not matched to a gene: 4. This CDR3 contains 14 residues. The CDR3: CATSFQRGTGELFF. As DNA, the CDR3 is TGTGCCACCAGTTTCCAGCGGGGGACCGGGGAGCTGTTTTTT.

This sequence joins TRBV7-9 and TRBJ2-2; possibly TRBD1 or TRBD2 for D (5 bases each). This CDR3 comprises 13 residues. Germline CDR1 reads SEHNR; CDR2 reads FQNEAQ (reference sequence). V was cut by 3 bases and J by 6 bases, with 8 bases left in between. The CDR3 DNA sequence: TGTGCCAGCAGCTTTTGGGGGTCCGGGGAGCTGTTTTTT. Translating gives CASSFWGSGELFF.

This clonotype has only a few counts. This sequence joins TRBV3-1 and TRBJ2-3; weak D call: TRBD1 (6 bases). V shed 4 bases and J shed 10 bases, with 12 bases lying between them. Germline V gives CDR1 LGHDT, CDR2 YNNKEL (reference sequence). This CDR3 has 12 amino acids. The CDR3 nucleotides are TGTGCCAGCAGCCCTACGACAGGCCCGCAGTATTTT. Protein: CASSPTTGPQYF.

This clonotype was counted once. It may be a read error: a sequence one base away is much more abundant. The chain recombines TRBV18 with TRBJ2-7; 8 bases match TRBD1. The CDR3 contains 12 residues. Germline values: CDR1 KGHSH, CDR2 LQKENI. The V gene end was trimmed by 6 bases and the J gene end by 12 bases; junction bases not matched to a gene: 10. This CDR3 reads CASSPWTGSWYF. The CDR3 bases are TGTGCCAGCTCTCCCTGGACAGGGTCTTGGTACTTC.

The table lists this clonotype with many counts. The CDR3 region is CASILNLNTEAFF. In DNA form, the CDR3 reads TGTGCCAGCATCCTAAATTTAAACACTGAAGCTTTCTTT. The gene calls are TRBV28 and TRBJ1-1; D remains unclear. There are 13 residues in the CDR3. Trimming removed 7 bases from V and 2 bases from J, with 11 bases in between. Germline V gene data show CDR1 as MDHEN and CDR2 as SYDVKM.

This chain connects TRBV5-6 to TRBJ2-7, with D tentatively TRBD1 or TRBD2 (6 bases each). This CDR3 spans 14 amino acids. CDR1 SGHDT and CDR2 YYEEEE come from the germline V gene. V lost 3 bases, J lost 2 bases, and 12 bases lay in between. The CDR3 coding sequence is TGTGCCAGCAGCTACGCGGGACAAGCCTACGAGCAGTACTTC. Its translation is CASSYAGQAYEQYF.

This clonotype was counted ten times or more. The chain is built from TRBV7-2 and TRBJ1-1, with TRBD1 as a possible D gene (5 bases). From germline, CDR1 is SGHTA and CDR2 FQGNSA. Trimming shortened V by 9 bases and J by 5 bases, and 16 bases separated the two germline ends. CDR3 length: 13 amino acids. For the CDR3, the DNA is TGTGCCAGTAGACCAACCAGGGAGACTGAAGCTTTCTTT. Translating it yields CASRPTRETEAFF.

Many counts were recorded for this clonotype. This chain uses TRBV29-1 with TRBJ2-7; 8 bases line up with TRBD1. The CDR3 runs to 13 residues. CDR1 is SQVTM and CDR2 is ANQGSEA in the germline V gene. Trimming removed 5 bases from V and 4 bases from J; junction bases left unmatched: 7. The CDR3 DNA follows: TGCAGCGTTAGCGGCAGGGGGCTTTACGAGCAGTACTTC. It codes for CSVSGRGLYEQYF.

This clonotype was seen a few times. In DNA form, the CDR3 reads TGCAGTGCTAGCCCACTTGCCGCGGAGCAGTTCTTC. This gives the protein CSASPLAAEQFF. The V call is TRBV20-1, the J call TRBJ2-1, with no clear D. The germline CDR1 and CDR2 sequences are DFQATT and SNEGSKA (reference sequence). Between the trimmed V and J ends, which lost 3 bases and 10 bases, there was a span of 13 bases. The CDR3 contains 12 residues.

This clonotype showed up just a few times. The V gene is TRBV24-1, the J gene TRBJ2-3; D may be TRBD1 (5 bases). The germline V gene encodes CDR1 KGHDR and CDR2 SFDVKD. V dropped 9 bases and J dropped 0 bases, with 12 bases sitting between them. The CDR3 covers 14 residues. The CDR3 sequence: CATQGGYSTDTQYF. The CDR3 DNA reads as TGTGCCACCCAGGGCGGATATAGCACAGATACGCAGTATTTT.